This TCR beta chain was documented in a study of cytomegalovirus exposure and HLA in healthy donors. Study-wide background: Earlier work reported roughly 120 million unique TCR beta sequences from about 200 million T cells. Of all 400 or so donors who were genotyped, roughly 81% belonged to the Caucasian-associated ancestry cluster. Study observations and caveats: The authors later linked a missense DCLRE1C variant to TCR beta V- and J-gene trimming. Most subjects had HLA-A and HLA-B alleles reportedly predicted accurately by TCR beta sequences.

The PCR ran on 60 Vbeta and 13 Jbeta primers. Produced via immunoSEQ multiplex PCR; TCRdb's table is partial and in-frame only. This sample's table reports 70,000 to 100,000 clones. The CDR3 contains 16 residues. Germline V lookup: CDR1 SNHLY, CDR2 FYNNEI. Deletions cut 6 bases from V and 4 bases from J, with 21 bases between. Points on this clone: Its target is unknown.

This sequence originates from a girl aged 10-17 years in good health and CMV-seropositive. The chain carries TRBV2 and TRBJ1-2; perhaps TRBD1 as D (6 bases). Sequences were obtained from PBMCs. CDR3 coding DNA: TGTGCCAGCAGCTCTACTCAACAGGCGGGGGCCTATGGCTACACCTTC. As protein: CASSSTQQAGAYGYTF.